Following are 14 T cell receptor beta chains from one sample sequenced in a study of T cell responses to AZD1222 COVID-19 vaccine. Clones were sequenced by immunoSEQ multiplex PCR, and TCRdb holds only the in-frame ones, with some missing. The table shows more than 80,000 clones, with roughly 88% occurring only once. Specimen: peripheral blood, collected on day 0 of MenACWY control vaccination. Every receptor here comes from an adult in good health.

The chain employs TRBV15 and TRBJ1-5, with 12 bases that match TRBD1. Per the germline V gene, CDR1 is LNHNV and CDR2 is YYDKDF (reference sequence). This CDR3 spans 18 amino acids. V shed 0 bases and J 2 bases; nucleotides not matched to a gene: 5. CDR3 bases: TGTGCCACCAGCAGAGATAGGGGACAGGGGGCGCGCAATCAGCCCCAGCATTTT. Its protein product is CATSRDRGQGARNQPQHF.

V usage is TRBV9 and J usage is TRBJ2-1; D is unresolved. The V end was cut by 5 bases, the J end by 4 bases, with 13 bases between. Germline CDR1 and CDR2: SGDLS and YYNGEE. The CDR3 spans 14 residues. The CDR3 DNA reads TGTGCCAGCAGTCCAGACCCCCTTTACAATGAGCAGTTCTTC. It yields the protein CASSPDPLYNEQFF.

The chain is built from TRBV7-3 and TRBJ2-1; 8 bases fit TRBD2. J lost 9 bases, V lost 3 bases, and 13 bases had no gene match. The germline gives CDR1 SGHTA, CDR2 FQGTGA. The CDR3 loop spans 16 amino acids. Here the CDR3 reads CASSLYGGADASEQFF. For the CDR3, the DNA is TGTGCCAGCAGCTTGTACGGGGGGGCCGATGCCAGTGAGCAGTTCTTC.

J is TRBJ2-5 and V is TRBV29-1; 9 nucleotides match TRBD1. Trimming removed 4 bases from V and 4 bases from J; junction bases left unmatched: 7. The germline CDR1 and CDR2 sequences are SQVTM and ANQGSEA. The CDR3 extends over 14 amino acids. This chain's CDR3 is CSVARTGVRETQYF. The CDR3 DNA reads TGCAGCGTTGCCCGGACAGGGGTACGAGAGACCCAGTACTTC.

The rearrangement links TRBV6-2 or TRBV6-3 to TRBJ1-5, with D perhaps TRBD1 (5 bases). The CDR3 contains 16 residues. Between the trimmed V and J ends, which lost 2 bases and 3 bases, there was a span of 14 bases. The V gene's germline CDR1 is MNHEY and CDR2 SVGEGT. The CDR3 DNA reads TGTGCCAGCAGTTACCCCACTCGCAGGGACAATCAGCCCCAGCATTTT. It is translated as CASSYPTRRDNQPQHF.

The rearrangement joins TRBV19 to TRBJ2-7; TRBD2 aligns across 10 bases. The CDR3 has 15 amino acids. Germline assignment: CDR1 LNHDA and CDR2 SQIVND (reference sequence). Trimming removed 4 bases from V and 5 bases from J; junction bases left unmatched: 8. CDR3 bases: TGTGCCAGTAGTACCAACGGACTAGCGGCTCACGAGCAGTACTTC. Its translation is CASSTNGLAAHEQYF.

This sequence joins TRBV5-1 and TRBJ1-1; D ambiguous. Germline V gene data show CDR1 as SGHRS and CDR2 as YFSETQ. The CDR3 extends over 13 amino acids. V shed 7 bases and J shed 1 base, with 11 bases lying between them. The CDR3 here is CASRAVGNTEAFF. The CDR3 DNA reads TGCGCCAGCCGAGCGGTTGGGAACACTGAAGCTTTCTTT. Combining the CDR3 with reference TRBV5-1 and TRBJ1-1 gives the whole variable domain KAGVTQTPRYLIKTRGQQVTLSCSPISGHRSVSWYQQTPGQGLQFLFEYFSETQRNKGNFPGRFSGRQFSNSRSEMNVSTLELGDSALYLCASRAVGNTEAFFGQGTRLTVV.

V and J are TRBV7-9 and TRBJ1-6, with D possibly matching TRBD1 (5 bases). CDR3 length: 17 amino acids. The V end was cut by 4 bases, the J end by 5 bases, with 18 bases between. CDR1 SEHNR and CDR2 FQNEAQ come from the germline V gene (reference sequence). The CDR3 bases are TGTGCCAGCAGCTCGGGCCCCGAGGGACTGCATAATTCACCCCTCCACTTT. Its translation is CASSSGPEGLHNSPLHF.

As DNA, the CDR3 is TGTGCCAGCAGTTACCGGCAGGGAGGTTCACCCCTCCACTTT. Protein: CASSYRQGGSPLHF. The chain links TRBV6-5 to TRBJ1-6, with D possibly matching TRBD1 (5 bases). V gave up 2 bases and J gave up 9 bases, with 11 bases separating them. Germline V gene data show CDR1 as MNHEY and CDR2 as SVGAGI. There are 14 residues in the CDR3.

The V call is TRBV5-1, the J call TRBJ2-3; 7 bases are a match to TRBD1. V dropped 4 bases and J dropped 2; count of bases not matched to a gene: 7. Germline CDR1 reads SGHRS; CDR2 reads YFSETQ. The CDR3 extends over 15 amino acids. CDR3: CASSQNRGNTDTQYF. DNA of the CDR3: TGCGCCAGCAGCCAAAACAGGGGTAACACAGATACGCAGTATTTT.

The rearrangement links TRBV6-6 to TRBJ2-1, with D unclear. Germline CDR1 reads MNHNY; CDR2 reads SVGAGI (reference sequence). Trimming stripped 6 bases from V and 2 bases from J, with 17 bases between. The CDR3 length is 16 residues. In DNA form, the CDR3 reads TGTGCCAGCAGCTTAGACGGGTTTGAGGCCTACAATGAGCAGTTCTTC. It translates to CASSLDGFEAYNEQFF.

This sequence joins TRBV6-5 and TRBJ2-7; 10 bases are shared with TRBD1. V lost 8 bases and J lost 3; bases outside the gene matches: 4. The V gene's germline CDR1 is MNHEY and CDR2 SVGAGI. This CDR3 is built from 13 residues. The CDR3 DNA sequence: TGTGCCAGCGGCCGGGACAGGGGCTACGAGCAGTACTTC. Its protein product is CASGRDRGYEQYF.

The chain carries TRBV4-1 and TRBJ2-7, with 8 bases fitting TRBD1. With 6 bases clipped from V and 1 base from J, the junction kept 5 bases outside the gene matches. Germline V gene lookup returns CDR1 MGHRA and CDR2 YSYEKL. The CDR3 is 14 residues long. The CDR3 coding sequence is TGCGCCAGCAGAAAGGGACAGGAGTCCTACGAGCAGTACTTC. Translated: CASRKGQESYEQYF.

The rearrangement joins TRBV7-2 to TRBJ1-1; 7 bases are shared with TRBD1. V lost 5 bases and J lost 8; bases outside the gene matches: 8. Germline V gives CDR1 SGHTA, CDR2 FQGNSA. The CDR3 covers 13 residues. The CDR3 DNA sequence: TGTGCCAGCAGCCCACGCGCGACAGGGGAAGCTTTCTTT. Its protein is CASSPRATGEAFF.